What follows is one TCR beta chain and its context. The data are from a study of patients and donors after allogeneic stem cell transplantation. This CDR3 has 17 residues. CDR1 is SGHTA, CDR2 FQGNSA, per germline. V lost 2 bases to trimming and J lost 2 bases; unmatched junction nucleotides: 9. TCRdb called the RT-PCR reads again in MiXCR, with one record for every CDR3 protein. This sample yields 400,000 to 500,000 distinct CDR3 sequences, of which more than 15% are seen a single time; roughly 7.2% belongs to the top ten. The chain joins TRBV7-2 to TRBJ2-7; 10 bases align to TRBD2. Input material: blood, either unsorted or a sorted T cell fraction (not recorded which). This sequence originates from a human donor who was either an allogeneic HSCT recipient or a stem cell or donor lymphocyte infusion donor (not recorded which). It is not recorded whose cells these are; they may come from a transplant donor. CDR3 sequence: CASSLPHLAGVTYEQYF. The CDR3, as DNA: TGTGCCAGCAGCTTACCTCATCTAGCGGGAGTCACCTACGAGCAGTACTTC. Full variable domain (missing parts from reference TRBV7-2 and TRBJ2-7): GAGVSQSPSNKVTEKGKDVELRCDPISGHTALYWYRQSLGQGLEFLIYFQGNSAPDKSGLPSDRFSAERTGGSVSTLTIQRTQQEDSAVYLCASSLPHLAGVTYEQYFGPGTRLTVT.